This T cell receptor beta chain is from a study of cytomegalovirus exposure and HLA in healthy donors. Profiled with immunoSEQ multiplex PCR; TCRdb holds only in-frame clones, not every one. The profile shows about 250,000 clones, more than 85% of them singletons. The V gene's germline CDR1 is MNHEY and CDR2 SVGAGI. Trimming left V 5 bases short and J 5 bases short, with 9 bases between. There are 12 residues in the CDR3. The sequence derives from a man between 18 and 29 years old in good health and CMV-seropositive. The rearrangement joins TRBV6-5 to TRBJ1-1; D remains ambiguous. Sequencing was performed on PBMCs. CDR3 amino acids: CASSATGTEAFF. DNA of the CDR3: TGTGCCAGCAGTGCCACCGGGACTGAAGCTTTCTTT.